The clone carrying this T cell receptor beta chain has just one count. Its antigen is undetermined. The data belong to a study of cytomegalovirus exposure and HLA in healthy donors. Researchers ran the PCR with 60 Vbeta and 13 Jbeta primers. This table comes from immunoSEQ multiplex PCR, and its TCRdb copy is limited to in-frame clones, with some not included. The sample has fewer than 200,000 clones, approximately 81% seen once. CDR1 and CDR2 (germline): LNHNV, YYDKDF (reference sequence). Deletions cut 1 base from V and 1 base from J, with 10 bases between. The CDR3 extends over 15 amino acids. Findings and caveats of the study: Immune exposure information available was restricted to CMV serostatus.

The clonotype comes from a woman aged 18 to 35 in good health and CMV-seronegative. Sequenced sample: PBMCs. This chain connects TRBV15 to TRBJ2-5; tentatively, D is TRBD1 (5 bases). The CDR3 nucleotides are TGTGCCACCAGCAGAGTGGGGCGGCCCCAAGAGACCCAGTACTTC. Translated, it gives CATSRVGRPQETQYF.